This T cell receptor (beta chain) comes out of a study of blood T cell repertoires in COVID-19 (TCRdb year 2020). As for the study more broadly: Samples covering the acute and convalescent phases of COVID-19 were provided by collaborators in the United States, Italy and Spain. The samples were drawn from two sources: the first 160 participants of the ongoing ImmuneRACE study, and 1,254 subjects contributed by 6 global collaborators. Nearly every sample came with metadata listing a de-identified subject ID, COVID-19 status, age in years and sex. Where available, HLA class I and class II types were taken from metadata supplied by the sample provider and were not determined by assay-based typing. The prospective study material was composed of cDNA or gDNA derived from T cells, B-cell-depleted T cells, or PBMCs. A freely available public database, intended as a resource for researchers studying the immune response to SARS-CoV-2, is where the repertoires were released. Deeply sampled blood TCRbeta repertoires from subjects exposed to, actively infected with, or recovered from COVID-19 were included in the dataset.

Whole blood was collected in K2EDTA tubes by collaborating institutions according to the institutions' own protocols. For TCRbeta analysis, collaborators shipped samples in one of three forms: frozen whole blood, isolated PBMCs, or DNA extracted from either of those sample types. Concerning this clone: This clone's antigen is unknown. The record has no base qualities; no much larger clone is one base away.

The study at large found these results: Clinical and demographic metadata were provided uncurated, with the amount varying by source and participant.

TCRbeta CDR3 regions were amplified from genomic DNA using the immunoSEQ Assay, a bias-controlled multiplex PCR. Per the source publication's procedure: The number of nucleated cells in each sample was estimated from the amplification of reference gene primers within the assay. Sequence reads were collapsed and filtered to measure the absolute abundance of every unique TCRbeta CDR3 rearrangement. Productive Simpson clonality was computed per sample as the square root of Simpson's diversity index over productive rearrangements. TCRdb took over this immuneACCESS table, retaining in-frame rearrangements with V and J assigned. Such tables are incomplete; in checked studies, under half of the missing clones stem from an unresolved V gene, and the remainder is unexplained. That table furnishes V, J and clone size, whereas the DNA furnished D and trimming. This sample holds 150,000 to 200,000 clones; approximately 88% were observed only once. Of the sample, 2.5% to 3% falls within the top ten clones.

CDR1 and CDR2 were assigned from the germline V gene as SGHVS and FQNEAQ. From the cysteine through the phenylalanine, the CDR3 covers 16 amino acids. CDR3 DNA is the only sequence kept; it has 48 bases, read in frame from the first base. V has 5 bases trimmed and J has 3 bases trimmed; junction bases matching no gene number 6. The chain was built from TRBV7-8 and TRBJ1-6, with 8 junctional bases fitting TRBD1. Sequencing was carried out using peripheral blood. The clonotype comes from an older woman with acute or convalescent COVID-19. The nucleotide sequence is TGTGCCAGCAGCAATCGGGGACAGGACTATAATTCACCCCTCCACTTT. This encodes CASSNRGQDYNSPLHF.